This T cell receptor beta chain was retrieved from a study of control samples from healthy donors and cancer patients. The data were produced by immunoSEQ multiplex PCR, yet TCRdb's version contains in-frame clones alone and is incomplete. This sample has 150,000 to 200,000 clones, with 90% to 95% found just once. The TCR comes from a woman between 18 and 29 years old in good health. Sequencing was done on a sample of blood.

CDR3 DNA: TGTGCCAGCAGTCATGACCGGGTCCTCACTGAAGCTTTCTTT. Amino acid sequence: CASSHDRVLTEAFF. The chain links TRBV7-9 to TRBJ1-1; D is ambiguous. CDR3 length: 14 amino acids. The V gene's germline CDR1 is SEHNR and CDR2 FQNEAQ (reference sequence). The V gene lost 6 bases and the J gene lost 4 bases, with 15 bases spanning the gap. Full variable domain (missing parts from reference TRBV7-9 and TRBJ1-1): DTGVSQNPRHKITKRGQNVTFRCDPISEHNRLYWYRQTLGQGPEFLTYFQNEAQLEKSRLLSDRFSAERPKGSFSTLEIQRTEQGDSAMYLCASSHDRVLTEAFFGQGTRLTVV.